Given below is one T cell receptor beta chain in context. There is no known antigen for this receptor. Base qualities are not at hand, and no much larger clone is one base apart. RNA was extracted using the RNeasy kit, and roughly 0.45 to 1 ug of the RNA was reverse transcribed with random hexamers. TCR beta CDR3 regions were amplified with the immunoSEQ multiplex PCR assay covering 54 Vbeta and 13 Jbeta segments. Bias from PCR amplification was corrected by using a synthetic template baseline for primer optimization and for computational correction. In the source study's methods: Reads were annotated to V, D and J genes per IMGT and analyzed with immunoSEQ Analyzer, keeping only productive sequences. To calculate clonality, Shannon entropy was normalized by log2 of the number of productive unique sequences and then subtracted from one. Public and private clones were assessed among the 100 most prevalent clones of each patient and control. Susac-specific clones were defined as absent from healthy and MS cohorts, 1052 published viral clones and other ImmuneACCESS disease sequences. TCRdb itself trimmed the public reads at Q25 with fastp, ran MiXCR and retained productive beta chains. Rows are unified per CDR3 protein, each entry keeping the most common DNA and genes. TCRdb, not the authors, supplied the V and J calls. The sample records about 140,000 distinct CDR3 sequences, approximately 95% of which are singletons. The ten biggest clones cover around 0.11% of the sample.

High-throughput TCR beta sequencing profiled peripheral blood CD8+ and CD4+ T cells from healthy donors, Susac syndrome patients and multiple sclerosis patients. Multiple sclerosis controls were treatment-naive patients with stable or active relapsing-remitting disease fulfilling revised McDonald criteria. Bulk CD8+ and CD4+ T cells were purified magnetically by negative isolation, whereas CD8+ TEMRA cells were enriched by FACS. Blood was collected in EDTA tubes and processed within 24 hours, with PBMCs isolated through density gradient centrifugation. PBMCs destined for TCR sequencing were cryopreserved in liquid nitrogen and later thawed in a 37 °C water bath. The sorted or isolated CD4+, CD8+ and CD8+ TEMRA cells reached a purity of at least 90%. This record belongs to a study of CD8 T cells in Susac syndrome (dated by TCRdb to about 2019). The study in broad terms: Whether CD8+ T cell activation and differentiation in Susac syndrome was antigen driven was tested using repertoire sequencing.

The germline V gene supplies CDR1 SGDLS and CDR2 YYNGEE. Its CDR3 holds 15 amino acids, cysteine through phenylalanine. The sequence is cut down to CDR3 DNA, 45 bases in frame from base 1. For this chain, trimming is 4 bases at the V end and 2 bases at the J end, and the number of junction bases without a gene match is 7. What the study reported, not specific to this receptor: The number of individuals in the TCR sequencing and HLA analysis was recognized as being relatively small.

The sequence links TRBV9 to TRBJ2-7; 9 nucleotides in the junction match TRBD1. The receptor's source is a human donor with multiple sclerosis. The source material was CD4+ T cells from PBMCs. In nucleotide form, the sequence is TGTGCCAGCAGCCCGGGACAGGGTATCCCCTACGAGCAGTACTTC. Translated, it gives CASSPGQGIPYEQYF.